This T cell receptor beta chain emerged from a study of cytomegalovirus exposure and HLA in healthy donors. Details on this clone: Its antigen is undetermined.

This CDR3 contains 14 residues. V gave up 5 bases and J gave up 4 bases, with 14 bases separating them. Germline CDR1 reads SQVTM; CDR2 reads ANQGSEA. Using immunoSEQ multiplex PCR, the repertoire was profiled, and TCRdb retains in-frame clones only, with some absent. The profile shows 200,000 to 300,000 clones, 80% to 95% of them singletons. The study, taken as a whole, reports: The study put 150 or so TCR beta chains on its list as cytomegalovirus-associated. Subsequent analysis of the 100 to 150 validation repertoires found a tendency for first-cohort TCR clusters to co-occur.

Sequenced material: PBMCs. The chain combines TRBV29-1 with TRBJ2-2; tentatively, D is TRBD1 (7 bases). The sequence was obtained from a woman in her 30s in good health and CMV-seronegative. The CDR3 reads CSVYRGGVTGELFF. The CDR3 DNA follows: TGCAGCGTTTACAGGGGAGGAGTCACCGGGGAGCTGTTTTTT.